This T cell receptor beta chain was retrieved from a study of T cell responses to AZD1222 COVID-19 vaccine. Findings of the study overall: Along spike, vaccine-associated CD4 TCRs were found throughout, with dominance at 160-218 and 743-854. Among spike-specific TCRs, nearly half reportedly target unmutated variant regions.

Note on this clone: No antigen is known for it.

Produced via immunoSEQ multiplex PCR; TCRdb's table is partial and in-frame only. The sample holds roughly 120,000 clones, almost 95% seen once. The CDR3 is made up of 14 amino acids. The V end lost 1 base, the J end lost 0 bases, and 8 bases lay between the germline ends. Germline lookup yields CDR1 SGHDT and CDR2 YYEEEE. This TCR derives from an adult who received the AZD1222 COVID-19 vaccine. The chain uses TRBV5-6 and TRBJ2-7; no reliable D call. Here the sequenced sample was peripheral blood, taken 28 days after the second AZD1222 dose. DNA for the CDR3: TGTGCCAGCAGCTTGACATATTACTCCTACGAGCAGTACTTC. The encoded protein is CASSLTYYSYEQYF.